This is a list of T cell receptor beta chains from one sample in a study of CD8 T cells in ankylosing spondylitis. TCRdb reanalysed the 5' RACE reads using MiXCR and keeps one entry per CDR3 protein. This table has 210,000 or so distinct CDR3 sequences, around 24% appearing once. Sequences were obtained from blood, either unsorted or a sorted T cell fraction (not recorded which). The receptors stem from a male donor with ankylosing spondylitis or in good health (not recorded which). CDR3s include the opening cysteine and the closing phenylalanine or tryptophan. Fields, in order: D gene, J gene, clone size, V gene, CDR3 protein, CDR3 DNA. D genes are given only for firm matches. A row's size may be missing; if present it is once, few, many or a size class.

>TRBD1|TRBJ1-5|many|TRBV20-1
CSAGGQGDGNQPQHF
TGCAGTGCGGGCGGACAGGGGGACGGCAATCAGCCCCAGCATTTT
>.|TRBJ2-2|.|TRBV9
CASSVGLAGELFF
TGTGCCAGCAGCGTAGGACTCGCCGGGGAGCTGTTTTTT
>TRBD2|TRBJ2-2|.|TRBV9
CASSVAGGLDTGELFF
TGTGCCAGCAGCGTAGCGGGAGGGCTGGACACCGGGGAGCTGTTTTTT
>TRBD1|TRBJ2-7|many|TRBV12-3/TRBV12-4
CASSYWTGFPYEQYF
TGTGCCAGCAGTTACTGGACAGGGTTCCCCTACGAGCAGTACTTC
>TRBD1|TRBJ1-5|.|TRBV12-3/TRBV12-4
CASSPDRGKGAKPQHF
TGTGCCAGCAGTCCAGACAGGGGGAAGGGGGCAAAGCCCCAGCATTTT
>TRBD1|TRBJ1-5|many|TRBV12-5
CASAKTGQGNQPQHF
TGTGCTAGTGCCAAGACAGGGCAGGGCAATCAGCCCCAGCATTTT
>.|TRBJ1-5|many|TRBV3-1
CASSQSGASAQHF
TGTGCCAGCAGCCAATCCGGGGCTTCTGCCCAGCATTTT
>.|TRBJ1-4|.|TRBV6-5
CASSYKSRNEKLFF
TGTGCCAGCAGTTACAAAAGTCGGAATGAAAAACTGTTTTTT
>TRBD1|TRBJ2-7|.|TRBV20-1
CSARDLMRQGATSSYEQYF
TGCAGTGCTAGAGACCTTATGAGACAGGGGGCTACTAGCTCCTACGAGCAGTACTTC
>.|TRBJ2-5|many|TRBV5-1
CASSLDMETQYF
TGCGCCAGCAGCTTGGATATGGAGACCCAGTACTTC
>TRBD2|TRBJ2-7|many|TRBV10-3
CAISELAATYEQYF
TGTGCCATCAGTGAACTAGCGGCCACCTACGAGCAGTACTTC
>.|TRBJ2-3|many|TRBV9
CASSVGDSSTDTQYF
TGTGCCAGCAGCGTAGGGGACTCCAGCACAGATACGCAGTATTTT
>TRBD1|TRBJ2-1|.|TRBV20-1
CSANRGFYNEQFF
TGCAGTGCCAACAGGGGGTTCTACAATGAGCAGTTCTTC
>.|TRBJ1-1|.|TRBV7-2
CASSPTRPGGTEAFF
TGTGCCAGCAGCCCTACCCGACCGGGAGGCACTGAAGCTTTCTTT
>.|TRBJ1-1|few|TRBV29-1
CSVEGVGRRAEAFF
TGCAGCGTGGAGGGGGTTGGGAGGAGAGCTGAAGCTTTCTTT
>.|TRBJ1-4|many|TRBV20-1
CSARARHNEKLFF
TGCAGTGCTAGGGCTAGGCACAATGAAAAACTGTTTTTT
>.|TRBJ1-1|.|TRBV20-1
CSAGGEPNTEAFF
TGCAGTGCTGGGGGGGAGCCGAACACTGAAGCTTTCTTT
>.|TRBJ2-1|many|TRBV20-1
CSASGGVPLYNEQFF
TGCAGTGCTTCCGGAGGCGTCCCCTTATACAATGAGCAGTTCTTC
>TRBD2|TRBJ2-3|many|TRBV20-1
CSAREAGVDTQYF
TGCAGTGCTAGAGAAGCGGGAGTTGATACGCAGTATTTT
>TRBD1|TRBJ1-6|.|TRBV20-1
CSATTGTDNSPLHF
TGCAGTGCAACGACAGGGACCGATAATTCACCCCTCCACTTT
>TRBD1|TRBJ2-3|.|TRBV6-5
CASSYSSTGADTQYF
TGTGCCAGCAGTTACTCCAGCACAGGGGCGGATACGCAGTATTTT
>.|TRBJ2-7|.|TRBV20-1
CSARGAGVGQYF
TGCAGTGCCAGAGGTGCAGGGGTCGGGCAGTACTTC
>.|TRBJ2-3|many|TRBV29-1
CSVEDRGLQDTQYF
TGCAGCGTTGAAGATCGAGGGCTTCAAGATACGCAGTATTTT
>TRBD2|TRBJ2-5|.|TRBV27
CATGLAGAETQYF
TGTGCCACCGGACTAGCGGGAGCCGAGACCCAGTACTTC
>TRBD1|TRBJ1-4|many|TRBV20-1
CSAGRGYQEKLFF
TGCAGTGCTGGCAGGGGGTACCAGGAAAAACTGTTTTTT
>TRBD2|TRBJ2-3|many|TRBV11-2
CASSLRTSGAAQYF
TGTGCCAGCAGCCTCCGGACTAGCGGGGCCGCGCAGTATTTT
>TRBD2|TRBJ2-5|.|TRBV20-1
CSAVRTSGKETQYF
TGCAGTGCTGTTCGGACTAGCGGTAAAGAGACCCAGTACTTC
>.|TRBJ2-2|.|TRBV12-3/TRBV12-4
CASRSGPNTGELFF
TGTGCCAGCAGATCGGGACCAAACACCGGGGAGCTGTTTTTT
>TRBD1|TRBJ2-2|.|TRBV10-3
CAISETHRGGTGELFF
TGTGCCATCAGTGAGACACACAGGGGTGGCACCGGGGAGCTGTTTTTT
>.|TRBJ2-7|once|TRBV6-1
CASSIGGPSYEQYF
TGTGCCAGCAGTATCGGGGGGCCTAGCTACGAGCAGTACTTC
>TRBD2|TRBJ2-1|.|TRBV9
CASSVVGTSDEQFF
TGTGCCAGCAGCGTAGTGGGGACTAGCGATGAGCAGTTCTTC
>.|TRBJ1-2|.|TRBV20-1
CSARAGEASYGYTF
TGCAGTGCTAGAGCCGGCGAGGCTTCCTATGGCTACACCTTC
>.|TRBJ1-6|.|TRBV7-6
CASSYQANSPLHF
TGTGCCAGCAGCTACCAGGCTAATTCACCCCTCCACTTT
>TRBD2|TRBJ2-1|.|TRBV10-3
CAISGRLGLAGAVSYNEQFF
TGTGCCATCAGTGGCAGGTTGGGACTAGCGGGAGCGGTGTCCTACAATGAGCAGTTCTTC
>TRBD1|TRBJ1-1|.|TRBV29-1
CSAVDRVGTEAFF
TGCAGCGCAGTGGACAGGGTGGGCACTGAAGCTTTCTTT
>.|TRBJ2-7|many|TRBV5-1
CASGNVGGYEQYF
TGCGCCAGTGGTAATGTCGGGGGCTACGAGCAGTACTTC
>TRBD1|TRBJ1-1|.|TRBV18
CASSHPRQGRTEAFF
TGTGCCAGCTCACACCCCCGACAGGGTCGAACTGAAGCTTTCTTT
>.|TRBJ2-3|many|TRBV5-1
CASSILGRDPDTQYF
TGCGCCAGCAGCATACTAGGGAGAGACCCAGATACGCAGTATTTT
>.|TRBJ2-3|.|TRBV5-1
CASSLVFVRTDTQYF
TGCGCCAGCAGCTTGGTATTCGTCAGAACAGATACGCAGTATTTT
>.|TRBJ2-1|.|TRBV29-1
CSALAPGESHNEQFF
TGCAGCGCTCTGGCGCCAGGGGAGTCCCACAATGAGCAGTTCTTC
>.|TRBJ1-5|many|TRBV10-3
CAISETTENQPQHF
TGTGCCATCAGTGAGACAACAGAAAATCAGCCCCAGCATTTT
>.|TRBJ2-7|.|TRBV20-1
CSAYHYRGNEQYF
TGCAGTGCATACCATTATCGGGGGAACGAGCAGTACTTC
>TRBD2|TRBJ2-7|many|TRBV5-1
CASSLDPAGVSYEQYF
TGCGCCAGCAGCTTGGATCCAGCGGGAGTCTCCTACGAGCAGTACTTC
>TRBD1|TRBJ1-4|once|TRBV6-1
CASSPTGTGNEKLFF
TGTGCCAGCAGTCCCACCGGGACAGGGAATGAAAAACTGTTTTTT
>TRBD2|TRBJ2-4|few|TRBV20-1
CSARAAGGSKNIQYF
TGCAGTGCTAGAGCAGCGGGGGGTTCCAAAAACATTCAGTACTTC